This paragraph covers one T cell receptor (beta chain) sequence. The sample belongs to a study of control samples from healthy donors and cancer patients. Trimming removed 0 bases from V and 5 bases from J, with 10 bases in between. Germline V lookup: CDR1 GTSNPN, CDR2 SVGIG (reference sequence). CDR3 length equals 13 residues. The table came from immunoSEQ multiplex PCR; TCRdb's copy has only in-frame clones and leaves some out. The repertoire holds about 180,000 clones, with more than 80% as singletons. This chain joins TRBV30 and TRBJ1-1; D is perhaps TRBD1 (6 bases). The sample taken for sequencing was blood. This clonotype was sampled from a man aged 30 to 45 in good health. DNA of the CDR3: TGTGCCTGGAGTGTAACAGGGCGAACTGAAGCTTTCTTT. Residues: CAWSVTGRTEAFF.